The 13 T cell receptor beta chains in this list originate from one sample, sequenced in a study of spatial heterogeneity in lung cancer. MiXCR was run by TCRdb on the 5' RACE reads, yielding one entry per CDR3 protein. The sample holds thousands of distinct CDR3 sequences; about 7% are singletons and the top ten take 60% to 80%. The sample's time point: sample taken at primary tumor resection. The source was PBMCs, collected at surgery. These receptors were collected from a male donor with early-stage non-small cell lung cancer.

This clonotype came up many times. The chain carries TRBV29-1 and TRBJ2-1, with 9 bases lining up with TRBD1. The V segment lost 4 bases and the J segment 7 bases; nucleotides outside the gene matches: 14. CDR1 is SQVTM, CDR2 ANQGSEA, per germline. This CDR3 has 16 residues. CDR3 region: CSVGELRDREQNEQFF. CDR3 in DNA: TGCAGCGTTGGAGAGTTGAGGGACAGGGAGCAGAATGAGCAGTTCTTC.

Turning to this clonotype: One base away lies a much larger clone, so this may be a sequencing read error. V and J are TRBV27 and TRBJ1-5; D call uncertain. Germline loops: CDR1 MNHEY, CDR2 SMNVEV (reference sequence). The CDR3 length is 13 residues. Here the CDR3 reads CVSSLEGNQPQHF. The CDR3 bases are TGTGTCAGCAGTCTGGAGGGAAATCAGCCCCAGCATTTT.

Note on this clonotype: This sequence may be a read error, since a much larger clone differs from it by one base. The rearrangement uses TRBV2 and TRBJ2-7; D possibly corresponds to TRBD2 (6 bases). Germline lookup yields CDR1 SNHLY and CDR2 FYNNEI. The CDR3 is 13 amino acids. CDR3 sequence: CASSVGQDYERYF. Here the CDR3 DNA reads TGTGCCAGCAGTGTGGGGCAGGACTACGAGCGGTACTTC. The whole variable domain, filled in from reference TRBV2 and TRBJ2-7, reads EPEVTQTPSHQVTQMGQEVILRCVPISNHLYFYWYRQILGQKVEFLVSFYNNEISEKSEIFDDQFSVERPDGSNFTLKIRSTKLEDSAMYFCASSVGQDYERYFGPGTRLTVT.

This clonotype has a count of ten or more. This sequence joins TRBV5-6 and TRBJ2-5; D unresolved. The CDR3 consists of 14 residues. Germline lookup yields CDR1 SGHDT and CDR2 YYEEEE. The germline V and J ends were trimmed by 2 bases and 2 bases, with 10 bases remaining between them. CDR3 bases: TGTGCCAGCAGCTTAGACTTTACTCAAGAGACCCAGTACTTC. Translated: CASSLDFTQETQYF.

In its sample, this clonotype is medium-sized (0.01 to 0.1%). V gene TRBV12-3 or TRBV12-4 combines with J gene TRBJ2-4; 9 bases agree with TRBD1. Trimming at V came to 5 bases and at J to 3 bases, leaving 5 bases not matched to a gene. The CDR3 sequence is 15 residues long. CDR3 in DNA: TGTGCCAGCAGTGGAGACAGGGGGAGCAAAAACATTCAGTACTTC. Amino acid sequence: CASSGDRGSKNIQYF.

This clonotype was recorded at least ten times. The V and J genes are TRBV20-1 and TRBJ2-7, with a tentative D call TRBD2 (6 bases). Between the trimmed V and J ends, which lost 3 bases and 6 bases, there was a span of 12 bases. Germline-derived CDR1 and CDR2 are DFQATT and SNEGSKA (reference sequence). This CDR3 is 12 amino acids long. In nucleotides, the CDR3 is TGCAGTGCTAGGCTAGGAGGGGCCGAGCAGTACTTC. Amino acids: CSARLGGAEQYF.

This clonotype showed up many times. The chain carries TRBV5-4 and TRBJ2-3; D is perhaps TRBD1 or TRBD2 (6 bases each). This CDR3 spans 15 amino acids. V lost 0 bases, J lost 1 base, and 9 bases lay in between. The germline V gene encodes CDR1 SGHNT and CDR2 YYREEE (reference sequence). The CDR3 nucleotides are TGTGCCAGCAGCTTGGAGGGGGGCCGCACAGATACGCAGTATTTT. Its translation: CASSLEGGRTDTQYF.

This clonotype was detected ten times or more. The chain couples TRBV9 to TRBJ2-1, with 8 bases matching TRBD1. The CDR3 is made up of 14 amino acids. Germline V gene lookup returns CDR1 SGDLS and CDR2 YYNGEE. V lost 4 bases to trimming and J lost 4 bases; unmatched junction nucleotides: 4. CDR3 protein: CASSPGQVYNEQFF. Written as DNA, the CDR3 is TGTGCCAGCAGCCCGGGACAGGTGTACAATGAGCAGTTCTTC.

This clonotype was picked up many times. The CDR3 sequence is CASSQSGTGVTSNQPQHF. CDR3 nucleotides: TGCGCCAGCAGCCAATCCGGGACAGGGGTTACTAGCAATCAGCCCCAGCATTTT. The rearrangement joins TRBV4-1 to TRBJ1-5, with 10 bases identical to TRBD1. Germline V CDR1 and CDR2: MGHRA, YSYEKL. This CDR3 is 18 amino acids long. Trimming removed 2 bases from V and 0 bases from J; junction bases left unmatched: 7.

This clonotype has ten or more counts. The rearrangement uses TRBV5-1 and TRBJ1-1, with D tentatively TRBD1 (5 bases). This CDR3 is built from 16 residues. In germline, CDR1 is SGHRS, CDR2 YFSETQ. V was shortened by 0 bases and J by 0 bases, with 12 bases between the two germline ends. The CDR3 DNA sequence: TGCGCCAGCAGCTTGGCCGGGACGGGTTTGAACACTGAAGCTTTCTTT. Encoded protein: CASSLAGTGLNTEAFF.

This clonotype has ten or more counts. The chain joins TRBV15 to TRBJ2-7, with 8 bases fitting TRBD1. Trimming removed 0 bases from V and 3 bases from J; junction bases left unmatched: 4. Germline values: CDR1 LNHNV, CDR2 YYDKDF (reference sequence). This CDR3 has 15 residues. Here the CDR3 reads CATSRDQGASYEQYF. Written as DNA, the CDR3 is TGTGCCACCAGCAGAGATCAGGGGGCAAGCTACGAGCAGTACTTC.

The chain combines TRBV7-9 with TRBJ2-7; 10 nucleotides agree with TRBD1. The germline CDR1 and CDR2 sequences are SEHNR and FQNEAQ (reference sequence). CDR3 size: 14 residues. With 1 base clipped from V and 7 bases from J, the junction kept 4 bases outside the gene matches. The CDR3 loop reads CASSLGQGAGEQYF. CDR3 DNA sequence: TGTGCCAGCAGCTTAGGACAGGGGGCCGGGGAGCAGTACTTC.

About this clonotype: Its ends do not fully match the called genes, so a read error is possible. This sequence joins TRBV20-1 and TRBJ1-5, with a tentative D call TRBD1 (6 bases). The CDR3 consists of 15 residues. Germline V CDR1 and CDR2: DFQATT, SNEGSKA (reference sequence). In DNA, the CDR3 is TGCAGTGCTCGAGAGATAGGGGGGCGCAATCAGCCCCAGCATTTT. It is translated as CSAREIGGRNQPQHF.